The next 22 T cell receptor beta chains were all read from a single sample in a study of blood T cell repertoires in COVID-19. This table comes from immunoSEQ multiplex PCR, and its TCRdb copy is limited to in-frame clones, with some not included. This table holds 150,000 to 200,000 clones, 87% found once. The sequenced sample was peripheral blood. The receptors were sampled from a man aged 18 to 30 with active or convalescent COVID-19.

The genes are TRBV19 and TRBJ1-2, with D uncertain. The CDR3 is made up of 12 amino acids. V was trimmed by 7 bases and J by 7 bases, leaving 13 bases between them. In germline, CDR1 is LNHDA, CDR2 SQIVND (reference sequence). The CDR3 sequence: CASKAQSGGYTF. CDR3 in DNA: TGTGCCAGTAAGGCCCAGTCAGGTGGCTACACCTTC.

This clone was recorded a few times. The chain links TRBV27 to TRBJ2-2; possible D gene TRBD2, 5 bases. V was shortened by 3 bases and J by 6 bases, with 8 bases between the two germline ends. The CDR3 is 13 amino acids. The germline gives CDR1 MNHEY, CDR2 SMNVEV (reference sequence). This chain's CDR3 is CASSFRRSGELFF. The CDR3 coding sequence is TGTGCCAGCAGTTTTAGGAGGTCCGGGGAGCTGTTTTTT.

This chain uses TRBV13 with TRBJ2-3; 7 positions agree with TRBD2. The CDR3 is 15 amino acids. The germline gives CDR1 PRHDT, CDR2 FYEKMQ (reference sequence). With 5 bases clipped from V and 2 bases from J, the junction kept 7 bases outside the gene matches. CDR3 region: CASSLQRGYTDTQYF. CDR3 bases: TGTGCCAGCAGCCTACAGCGGGGATACACAGATACGCAGTATTTT.

The V and J genes are TRBV15 and TRBJ2-6; D possibly corresponds to TRBD2 (6 bases). Germline CDR1 is LNHNV and CDR2 is YYDKDF (reference sequence). CDR3 length: 16 amino acids. Trimming pared 5 bases from V and 1 base from J, leaving 12 bases between. The CDR3 region is CATSPPEGSGANVLTF. The CDR3 DNA sequence: TGTGCCACCAGCCCACCGGAGGGGTCTGGGGCCAACGTCCTGACTTTC.

This rearrangement joins TRBV2 to TRBJ2-3, with D hard to call. Trimming removed 7 bases from V and 1 base from J, with 6 bases in between. Germline V CDR1 and CDR2: SNHLY, FYNNEI. The CDR3 runs to 12 residues. This chain's CDR3 is CASNRGTDTQYF. CDR3 sequence (DNA): TGTGCCAGCAATCGGGGCACAGATACGCAGTATTTT.

The CDR3 reads CASEGQGVGEQFF. In DNA, the CDR3 is TGTGCCAGCGAGGGACAGGGGGTCGGTGAGCAGTTCTTC. The rearrangement uses TRBV7-9 and TRBJ2-1; 11 bases fit TRBD1. V trimming: 8 bases; J trimming: 9 bases; junction bases outside the gene matches: 6. Germline V gene data show CDR1 as SEHNR and CDR2 as FQNEAQ (reference sequence). The CDR3 has 13 amino acids.

About this clone: The germline gene is not matched at one end of the junction; a read error may be the cause. V and J are TRBV28 and TRBJ2-3; 8 bases agree with TRBD1. The CDR3 runs to 16 residues. Germline V gene sequence: CDR1 MDHEN, CDR2 SYDVKM. The CDR3, as DNA: TGTGCCAGCAGTCTCCTACAGGGGGTTGGCACAAATACGCAGTATTTT. Translation gives CASSLLQGVGTNTQYF.

This sequence joins TRBV6-5 and TRBJ1-6; TRBD1 might be the D (5 bases). Germline V gene sequence: CDR1 MNHEY, CDR2 SVGAGI. This CDR3 contains 14 residues. V was cut by 11 bases and J by 9 bases, with 20 bases left in between. Written as DNA, the CDR3 is TGTGCCCCCGCCAAGGGGCTGGGTATTTCACCCCTCCACTTT. This sequence encodes CAPAKGLGISPLHF.

The rearrangement links TRBV29-1 to TRBJ1-1, with no clear D. This CDR3 spans 15 amino acids. V was trimmed by 4 bases and J by 5 bases, leaving 20 bases between them. Germline V gene data show CDR1 as SQVTM and CDR2 as ANQGSEA. The CDR3 spells CSVGTRLDVGTEAFF. CDR3 DNA sequence: TGCAGCGTTGGGACTAGGCTCGACGTGGGGACTGAAGCTTTCTTT.

CDR3 DNA sequence: TGTGCCTGGGGGGGGAGGAGAGAAGAGACCCAGTACTTC. It yields the protein CAWGGRREETQYF. The chain uses TRBV30 and TRBJ2-5; D might be TRBD2 (6 bases). Trimming cost V 5 bases and J 3 bases, with 13 bases left between them. CDR1 is GTSNPN and CDR2 is SVGIG in the germline V gene (reference sequence). This CDR3 contains 13 residues.

The gene calls are TRBV7-8 and TRBJ2-3; D gene uncertain. Germline V gene data show CDR1 as SGHVS and CDR2 as FQNEAQ. This CDR3 has 12 residues. V gave up 5 bases and J gave up 3 bases, with 6 bases separating them. The CDR3 here is CASSPRTDTQYF. The CDR3 bases are TGTGCCAGCAGCCCGCGAACAGATACGCAGTATTTT.

The chain joins TRBV11-2 to TRBJ2-3, with 11 bases identical to TRBD2. This CDR3 is 16 amino acids long. The germline V gene encodes CDR1 SGHAT and CDR2 FQNNGV. Trimming cost V 3 bases and J 6 bases; bases outside gene matches: 8. In DNA, the CDR3 is TGTGCCAGCAGCTTTTCCTTAGCGGGGGGGCCGGATACGCAGTATTTT. Protein: CASSFSLAGGPDTQYF. Filled out from reference TRBV11-2 and TRBJ2-3, the complete variable domain reads EAGVAQSPRYKIIEKRQSVAFWCNPISGHATLYWYQQILGQGPKLLIQFQNNGVVDDSQLPKDRFSAERLKGVDSTLKIQPAKLEDSAVYLCASSFSLAGGPDTQYFGPGTRLTVL.

This clone was seen only once. The chain recombines TRBV2 with TRBJ2-1, with no clear D. CDR3 length: 14 amino acids. V lost 5 bases and J lost 7, with 15 bases in between. The germline V gene has CDR1 SNHLY and CDR2 FYNNEI. The CDR3 DNA is TGTGCCAGCAGTAGACTCCGCCCTGGGAATGAGCAGTTCTTC. Protein: CASSRLRPGNEQFF.

This clone occurred a few times. The CDR3 coding sequence is TGTGCCAGTAGTACCAGGGGACGAACAAAGAACACTGAAGCTTTCTTT. This sequence encodes CASSTRGRTKNTEAFF. The chain is built from TRBV19 and TRBJ1-1; D may be TRBD1 (6 bases). V lost 4 bases and J 1 base, leaving 16 bases between the germline ends. This CDR3 is built from 16 residues. Germline CDR1 is LNHDA and CDR2 is SQIVND (reference sequence).

The chain joins TRBV6-5 to TRBJ1-4; D gene ambiguous. There are 14 residues in the CDR3. Per the germline V gene, CDR1 is MNHEY and CDR2 is SVGAGI. V was clipped by 2 bases and J by 3 bases, with 7 bases between them. CDR3 loop: CASSYHRPNEKLFF. The CDR3 nucleotides read TGTGCCAGCAGTTACCACAGACCTAATGAAAAACTGTTTTTT.

On this clone itself: Mismatch with germline at one junction end may stem from a read error. J is TRBJ2-2 and V is TRBV2, with 10 bases matching TRBD2. Germline V lookup: CDR1 SNHLY, CDR2 FYNNEI. The CDR3 spans 15 residues. CDR3 DNA: TGTGCCAGCAGAGAAGCGGGGGGGGACACCGGGGAGCTGTTTTTT. This gives the protein CASREAGGDTGELFF. Complete variable domain (other parts from reference TRBV2 and TRBJ2-2): EPEVTQTPSHQVTQMGQEVILRCVPISNHLYFYWYRQILGQKVEFLVSFYNNEISEKSEIFDDQFSVERPDGSNFTLKIRSTKLEDSAMYFCASREAGGDTGELFFGEGSRLTVL.

This sequence joins TRBV20-1 and TRBJ1-1; D unresolved. V gave up 3 bases and J gave up 0 bases, with 8 bases separating them. This CDR3 comprises 13 residues. Germline values: CDR1 DFQATT, CDR2 SNEGSKA (reference sequence). CDR3 loop: CSASELLNTEAFF. The CDR3, as DNA: TGCAGTGCTAGTGAATTATTGAACACTGAAGCTTTCTTT.

The rearrangement uses TRBV7-9 and TRBJ1-1; D may be TRBD1 (6 bases). Per germline, CDR1 SEHNR and CDR2 FQNEAQ (reference sequence). The V end was cut by 4 bases, the J end by 2 bases, with 11 bases between. The CDR3 totals 14 residues. The CDR3 spells CASSSLQGNTEAFF. The CDR3 coding sequence is TGTGCCAGCAGCTCCTTACAGGGTAACACTGAAGCTTTCTTT.

The chain joins TRBV12-5 to TRBJ2-1, with D tentatively TRBD2 (6 bases). Germline V gives CDR1 LGHNT, CDR2 FRNRAP. V gave up 5 bases and J gave up 10 bases, with 9 bases separating them. The CDR3 sequence is 11 residues long. CDR3 region: CASGSGLEQFF. CDR3 bases: TGTGCTAGTGGTAGCGGACTAGAGCAGTTCTTC.

The V call is TRBV18, the J call TRBJ1-3; D is ambiguous. This CDR3 is built from 16 residues. In germline, CDR1 is KGHSH, CDR2 LQKENI. V was clipped by 3 bases and J by 4 bases, with 16 bases between them. This chain's CDR3 is CASSPQVGGSGNTIYF. The CDR3 DNA is TGTGCCAGCTCACCTCAGGTCGGAGGGTCCGGAAACACCATATATTTT.

The chain employs TRBV9 and TRBJ2-7, with 7 bases lining up with TRBD2. With V trimmed by 4 bases and J by 2 bases, 6 bases remained unmatched. The CDR3 spans 14 residues. Germline CDR1 is SGDLS and CDR2 is YYNGEE. CDR3 nucleotides: TGTGCCAGCAGCCCAGGCGCGGGAGCCTACGAGCAGTACTTC. It specifies CASSPGAGAYEQYF.

The CDR3 spells CASSQSRFHYSNQPQHF. CDR3 coding DNA: TGCGCCAGCAGTCAATCGCGGTTCCATTATAGCAATCAGCCCCAGCATTTT. The V and J genes are TRBV23-1 and TRBJ1-5; D not resolved. TRBV23-1 is an ORF, with its function uncertain. V was pared by 0 bases and J by 0 bases, with 12 bases between. The CDR3 is 17 residues long.